A single sample is the source of the 26 T cell receptor beta chains below, sequenced in a study of early stage breast cancer tumors. Method: immunoSEQ multiplex PCR; TCRdb's copy keeps in-frame clones and lacks some. The table shows roughly 30,000 clones, with almost 75% occurring only once. Sample: blood. Receptor source: a person aged 40-50 years with breast cancer.

This chain connects TRBV2 to TRBJ2-2; 9 bases agree with TRBD2. Germline V gives CDR1 SNHLY, CDR2 FYNNEI. This CDR3 contains 16 residues. V trimming: 7 bases; J trimming: 5 bases; junction bases outside the gene matches: 11. This CDR3 is CASKAGGTGGTGELFF. The DNA of the CDR3 is TGTGCCAGCAAAGCGGGAGGCACCGGCGGGACCGGGGAGCTGTTTTTT. Filled out from reference TRBV2 and TRBJ2-2, the complete variable domain reads EPEVTQTPSHQVTQMGQEVILRCVPISNHLYFYWYRQILGQKVEFLVSFYNNEISEKSEIFDDQFSVERPDGSNFTLKIRSTKLEDSAMYFCASKAGGTGGTGELFFGEGSRLTVL.

This chain uses TRBV6-6 with TRBJ2-7; 11 bases are a match to TRBD2. This CDR3 is 15 amino acids long. After removal of 5 bases from V and 0 bases from J, the junction contained 3 bases not matched to a gene. CDR1 and CDR2 from the germline V gene are MNHNY and SVGAGI (reference sequence). The CDR3 loop is CASSHSGRASYEQYF. In nucleotides, the CDR3 is TGTGCCAGCAGTCATAGCGGGAGGGCCTCCTACGAGCAGTACTTC.

V is TRBV7-9 and J is TRBJ2-3, with 8 bases aligning to TRBD1. The trim removed 3 bases at V and 2 bases at J, leaving 10 bases unmatched. The CDR3 contains 17 residues. Germline V gene data show CDR1 as SEHNR and CDR2 as FQNEAQ (reference sequence). The CDR3 spells CASSFRTGLNPTDTQYF. As DNA, the CDR3 is TGTGCCAGCAGCTTCCGGACAGGGCTAAACCCCACAGATACGCAGTATTTT.

The sample holds one count of this clone. The genes are TRBV5-1 and TRBJ2-3; 12 bases agree with TRBD1. The junction had 8 bases not matched to a gene; V was cut back by 2 bases and J by 4 bases. Germline V gene data show CDR1 as SGHRS and CDR2 as YFSETQ. CDR3 length: 17 amino acids. The CDR3: CASSFGDRGLGADTQYF. The DNA for the CDR3 is TGCGCCAGCAGCTTTGGGGACAGGGGGCTTGGGGCAGATACGCAGTATTTT.

The chain is built from TRBV7-8 and TRBJ2-5; D is tentatively TRBD1 or TRBD2 (5 bases each). Per germline, CDR1 SGHVS and CDR2 FQNEAQ. There are 15 residues in the CDR3. Trimming removed 6 bases from V and 5 bases from J, with 19 bases in between. DNA of the CDR3: TGTGCCAGCAGTAACGGGGCCCTACGGGCGGAGACCCAGTACTTC. Its translation: CASSNGALRAETQYF.

This clone was seen a few times. The chain carries TRBV2 and TRBJ1-4, with D perhaps matching TRBD1 (5 bases). The CDR3 covers 14 residues. Trimming shortened V by 7 bases and J by 4 bases, and 13 bases separated the two germline ends. Per the germline V gene, CDR1 is SNHLY and CDR2 is FYNNEI. The CDR3 spells CASKETGGNEKLFF. The DNA of the CDR3 is TGTGCCAGCAAGGAGACGGGGGGTAATGAAAAACTGTTTTTT.

The CDR3: CASSQAGATNEKLFF. In nucleotides, the CDR3 is TGTGCCAGCAGCCAGGCGGGGGCAACTAATGAAAAACTGTTTTTT. The V and J genes are TRBV7-6 and TRBJ1-4, with D perhaps matching TRBD1 (5 bases). Trimming cost V 5 bases and J 0 bases, with 10 bases left between them. Germline loops: CDR1 SGHVS, CDR2 FNYEAQ. There are 15 residues in the CDR3.

The genes are TRBV5-1 and TRBJ2-2; weak D call: TRBD2 (6 bases). Between the trimmed V and J ends, which lost 1 base and 7 bases, there was a span of 14 bases. The CDR3 has 15 amino acids. The V gene's germline CDR1 is SGHRS and CDR2 YFSETQ. CDR3 DNA: TGCGCCAGCAGCTTGTCCGGCGGGACGGGCGGGGAGCTGTTTTTT. Encoded protein: CASSLSGGTGGELFF.

The chain couples TRBV19 to TRBJ2-6, with a weak D call TRBD1 (6 bases). V was clipped by 4 bases and J by 0 bases, with 16 bases between them. CDR3 length: 18 amino acids. The germline gives CDR1 LNHDA, CDR2 SQIVND (reference sequence). CDR3 sequence (DNA): TGTGCCAGTAGTACCCAGACAGGACCGCACTCTGGGGCCAACGTCCTGACTTTC. Translated, it gives CASSTQTGPHSGANVLTF.

The chain has TRBV5-1 and TRBJ2-3; 7 bases agree with TRBD1. CDR3 length equals 14 residues. V lost 3 bases and J lost 2; bases outside the gene matches: 3. CDR1 and CDR2 (germline): SGHRS, YFSETQ. CDR3 nucleotides: TGCGCCAGCAGCTCGGGACAGAACACAGATACGCAGTATTTT. Its translation is CASSSGQNTDTQYF.

This sequence joins TRBV9 and TRBJ2-3; a possible D gene is TRBD1 (7 bases). The CDR3 loop spans 16 amino acids. From germline, CDR1 is SGDLS and CDR2 YYNGEE. The V gene lost 3 bases and the J gene lost 0 bases, with 14 bases spanning the gap. The CDR3 DNA follows: TGTGCCAGCAGCGCAAGGGGGGACAGAAGCACAGATACGCAGTATTTT. It encodes CASSARGDRSTDTQYF.

The chain combines TRBV9 with TRBJ1-5; D is ambiguous. CDR3 length equals 13 residues. Trimming removed 0 bases from V and 6 bases from J, with 7 bases in between. Germline V gene sequence: CDR1 SGDLS, CDR2 YYNGEE. CDR3 in amino acids: CASSVAGGQPQHF. The CDR3 DNA reads as TGTGCCAGCAGCGTAGCTGGAGGTCAGCCCCAGCATTTT.

The chain links TRBV15 to TRBJ2-2; a possible D gene is TRBD1 (5 bases). The CDR3 is 16 amino acids. V was trimmed by 1 base and J by 4 bases, leaving 13 bases between them. Germline lookup yields CDR1 LNHNV and CDR2 YYDKDF (reference sequence). The CDR3 region has the DNA TGTGCCACCAGCAGAGGGGGCCACATTGGCACCGGGGAGCTGTTTTTT. Its translation is CATSRGGHIGTGELFF. Using reference TRBV15 and TRBJ2-2 for the parts outside the CDR3, the full variable domain is DAMVIQNPRYQVTQFGKPVTLSCSQTLNHNVMYWYQQKSSQAPKLLFHYYDKDFNNEADTPDNFQSRRPNTSFCFLDIRSPGLGDTAMYLCATSRGGHIGTGELFFGEGSRLTVL.

The chain joins TRBV4-2 to TRBJ2-3; D may be TRBD2 (6 bases). CDR3 length equals 16 residues. Germline V gene data show CDR1 as LGHNA and CDR2 as YNFKEQ. V was shortened by 5 bases and J by 4 bases, with 19 bases between the two germline ends. In DNA, the CDR3 is TGTGCCAGCAGCACCGCTAGCGCCCAGATCCCAGATACGCAGTATTTT. It encodes CASSTASAQIPDTQYF.

The chain carries TRBV6-1 and TRBJ2-6, with D tentatively TRBD2 (5 bases). Germline V gives CDR1 MNHNS, CDR2 SASEGT. CDR3 length: 15 amino acids. Trimming took off 3 bases at V and 0 bases at J, with 6 bases between the two ends. The CDR3 region has the DNA TGTGCCAGCAGTGAGAGGGCCTCTGGGGCCAACGTCCTGACTTTC. Its protein is CASSERASGANVLTF.

The chain combines TRBV6-1 with TRBJ1-1; the match to TRBD1 covers 11 bases. Trimming took 10 bases from V and 0 from J; bases not matched to a gene: 7. The CDR3 extends over 15 amino acids. Germline V gene data show CDR1 as MNHNS and CDR2 as SASEGT. CDR3 sequence reads: CAIRTGGVMNTEAFF. The CDR3, as DNA: TGTGCCATAAGGACAGGGGGCGTCATGAACACTGAAGCTTTCTTT.

CDR3 sequence: CASSWNDREGYTF. The CDR3 coding sequence is TGTGCCAGCAGCTGGAATGACAGGGAGGGCTACACCTTC. The rearrangement uses TRBV7-9 and TRBJ1-2; 7 nucleotides match TRBD1. The CDR3 is made up of 13 amino acids. The J segment lost 8 bases and the V segment lost 4 bases, leaving 7 bases of the junction unmatched. Looked up from germline, CDR1 is SEHNR and CDR2 is FQNEAQ (reference sequence).

The CDR3 coding sequence is TGTGCCAGCAGTCGTGGAACCTACAATGAGCAGTTCTTC. Protein product: CASSRGTYNEQFF. The V and J genes are TRBV2 and TRBJ2-1; unclear D gene. V lost 5 bases, J lost 2 bases, and 7 bases lay in between. This CDR3 is 13 amino acids long. Germline V gives CDR1 SNHLY, CDR2 FYNNEI.

The V call is TRBV5-1, the J call TRBJ1-1, with no clear D. V dropped 3 bases and J dropped 2 bases, with 8 bases sitting between them. Germline values: CDR1 SGHRS, CDR2 YFSETQ. The CDR3 has 13 residues. CDR3 sequence (DNA): TGCGCCAGCAGCTACGACCAAAACACTGAAGCTTTCTTT. Protein product: CASSYDQNTEAFF.

The CDR3 sequence is CASSLGLGDTQYF. The CDR3 region has the DNA TGCGCCAGCAGCCTGGGACTAGGAGATACGCAGTATTTT. The chain couples TRBV5-1 to TRBJ2-3; 8 bases fit TRBD2. CDR3 length: 13 residues. Germline assignment: CDR1 SGHRS and CDR2 YFSETQ. V was clipped by 4 bases and J by 5 bases; unmatched bases: 3.

The V and J genes are TRBV7-9 and TRBJ1-2, with 10 bases matching TRBD1. Germline assignment: CDR1 SEHNR and CDR2 FQNEAQ (reference sequence). The V segment lost 11 bases and the J segment 6 bases; nucleotides outside the gene matches: 6. CDR3 size: 12 residues. Written as DNA, the CDR3 is TGTGCCGGCGGACAGGGGGAGAATGGCTACACCTTC. This encodes CAGGQGENGYTF.

This chain connects TRBV27 to TRBJ1-4, with TRBD1 matching over 8 bases. V shed 6 bases, J shed 7 bases, and the junction held 7 bases outside the gene matches. The CDR3 has 14 residues. Germline CDR1 MNHEY, CDR2 SMNVEV (reference sequence). The CDR3 region is CASRRTGTVEKLFF. The CDR3 bases are TGTGCCAGCAGGCGGACAGGGACGGTTGAAAAACTGTTTTTT.

There are a few counts of this clone. V is TRBV11-3 and J is TRBJ2-7; D might be TRBD1 (6 bases). Germline V lookup: CDR1 SGHNT, CDR2 YENEEA. CDR3 length: 14 residues. V was shortened by 2 bases and J by 1 base, with 9 bases between the two germline ends. This CDR3 reads CASSLNGQSYEQYF. The DNA of the CDR3 is TGTGCCAGCAGCTTAAACGGACAGTCCTACGAGCAGTACTTC.

V is TRBV30 and J is TRBJ2-6; TRBD1 is a possible D gene (5 bases). Trimming removed 5 bases from V and 2 bases from J, with 10 bases in between. The CDR3 sequence is 14 residues long. CDR1 GTSNPN and CDR2 SVGIG come from the germline V gene (reference sequence). CDR3 nucleotides: TGTGCCTGGCGCTTAGGGGCTGGGGCCAACGTCCTGACTTTC. It specifies CAWRLGAGANVLTF.

CDR3 nucleotide sequence: TGTGCCAGCAGTGCAGGCAGGGGTGTAACTAATGAAAAACTGTTTTTT. Its protein is CASSAGRGVTNEKLFF. The chain couples TRBV2 to TRBJ1-4; maybe TRBD1 (6 bases). Deletions cut 4 bases from V and 1 base from J, with 13 bases between. CDR1 is SNHLY, CDR2 FYNNEI, per germline. This CDR3 has 16 residues.

This rearrangement joins TRBV5-4 to TRBJ2-5, with D perhaps TRBD1 or TRBD2 (6 bases each). This CDR3 spans 13 amino acids. The V and J ends lost 6 bases and 2 bases respectively, with 11 bases between them. Per the germline V gene, CDR1 is SGHNT and CDR2 is YYREEE (reference sequence). Here the CDR3 DNA reads TGTGCCAGCAACGGGGGACAACAAGAGACCCAGTACTTC. It specifies CASNGGQQETQYF.